This passage covers 9 T cell receptor beta chains from one sample sequenced in a study of blood T cell repertoires in COVID-19. Clones were read by immunoSEQ multiplex PCR, and TCRdb kept only the in-frame ones, dropping some. The profile shows around 200,000 clones, 65% to 80% of them singletons. Sequenced: peripheral blood. The receptors shown here come from a woman in her fifties or sixties with acute or convalescent COVID-19.

The chain employs TRBV9 and TRBJ2-1, with 7 bases fitting TRBD1. The CDR3 totals 16 residues. Per the germline V gene, CDR1 is SGDLS and CDR2 is YYNGEE. After removal of 4 bases from V and 3 bases from J, the junction contained 10 bases not matched to a gene. This CDR3 reads CASSPIPGQNYNEQFF. CDR3 coding DNA: TGTGCCAGCAGCCCTATTCCGGGACAGAACTACAATGAGCAGTTCTTC. The full variable domain, with the rest looked up from reference TRBV9 and TRBJ2-1, is DSGVTQTPKHLITATGQRVTLRCSPRSGDLSVYWYQQSLDQGLQFLIQYYNGEERAKGNILERFSAQQFPDLHSELNLSSLELGDSALYFCASSPIPGQNYNEQFFGPGTRLTVL.

The rearrangement links TRBV28 to TRBJ2-7; 7 bases are a match to TRBD1. CDR1 is MDHEN, CDR2 SYDVKM, per germline. The trim removed 9 bases at V and 2 bases at J, leaving 13 bases unmatched. There are 15 residues in the CDR3. DNA of the CDR3: TGTGCCAGTATCTTCGAGGGGGCTGGTACCTACGAGCAGTACTTC. Translation: CASIFEGAGTYEQYF.

This chain joins TRBV14 and TRBJ2-1, with 11 bases matching TRBD2. The V segment lost 1 base and the J segment 5 bases; nucleotides outside the gene matches: 10. CDR1 is SGHDN and CDR2 is FVKESK in the germline V gene. CDR3 length equals 18 residues. The CDR3 coding sequence is TGTGCCAGCAGCCAAGCCCCTTACTCTAGCGGGAGGAACAATGAGCAGTTCTTC. This translates into CASSQAPYSSGRNNEQFF.

The chain recombines TRBV6-5 with TRBJ1-4; D might be TRBD1 (5 bases). V was trimmed by 5 bases and J by 2 bases, leaving 12 bases between them. Looked up from germline, CDR1 is MNHEY and CDR2 is SVGAGI. The CDR3 contains 15 residues. The CDR3 nucleotides read TGTGCCAGCAGTCCTCCGGGACTGACTAATGAAAAACTGTTTTTT. Translating it yields CASSPPGLTNEKLFF.

There are a few counts of this clone. This chain links TRBV3-1 (or the pseudogene TRBV3-2) with TRBJ1-2; 7 bases line up with TRBD1. Trimming at V came to 2 bases and at J to 7 bases, leaving 10 bases not matched to a gene. The germline V gene has CDR1 LGHDT and CDR2 YNNKEL (reference sequence). The CDR3 is 15 residues long. The CDR3 spells CASSQRDRESAGYTF. The CDR3 bases are TGTGCCAGCAGCCAACGCGACAGGGAGTCTGCTGGCTACACCTTC.

The rearrangement joins TRBV19 to TRBJ1-5; TRBD1 matches at 7 bases. Germline-derived CDR1 and CDR2 are LNHDA and SQIVND (reference sequence). After removal of 6 bases from V and 2 bases from J, the junction contained 7 bases not matched to a gene. This CDR3 is built from 15 residues. CDR3 amino acids: CASSRPGGRNQPQHF. CDR3 DNA: TGTGCCAGTAGCCGCCCAGGGGGACGCAATCAGCCCCAGCATTTT.

This clone was counted between two and nine times. The CDR3 bases are TGTGCCAGCAGCTTGCCAAGCGGGGGGGCCACCGGGGAGCTGTTTTTT. Amino acid sequence: CASSLPSGGATGELFF. The rearrangement uses TRBV5-4 and TRBJ2-2; 10 positions match TRBD2. The CDR3 sequence is 16 residues long. The J segment lost 4 bases and the V segment lost 1 base, leaving 4 bases of the junction unmatched. The germline CDR1 and CDR2 sequences are SGHNT and YYREEE (reference sequence).

Written as DNA, the CDR3 is TGTGCCACCAGCAGAGATCGGTCAGGGGCCCAGAGCTCCTACAATGAGCAGTTCTTC. As protein: CATSRDRSGAQSSYNEQFF. The V and J genes are TRBV15 and TRBJ2-1; maybe TRBD1 (6 bases). The V gene's germline CDR1 is LNHNV and CDR2 YYDKDF (reference sequence). The CDR3 totals 19 residues. Trimming removed 0 bases at V and 0 bases at J, with 18 bases between.

This clone was seen a single time. This chain uses TRBV10-1 with TRBJ2-7; 9 nucleotides match TRBD2. The V and J ends lost 3 bases and 1 base, in that order; junction bases with no gene match: 4. Germline V lookup: CDR1 WNHNN, CDR2 SYGVQD (reference sequence). The CDR3 loop spans 15 amino acids. The CDR3 sequence: CASSDPAGGSYEQYF. For the CDR3, the DNA is TGCGCCAGCAGTGACCCGGCGGGAGGGTCCTACGAGCAGTACTTC.